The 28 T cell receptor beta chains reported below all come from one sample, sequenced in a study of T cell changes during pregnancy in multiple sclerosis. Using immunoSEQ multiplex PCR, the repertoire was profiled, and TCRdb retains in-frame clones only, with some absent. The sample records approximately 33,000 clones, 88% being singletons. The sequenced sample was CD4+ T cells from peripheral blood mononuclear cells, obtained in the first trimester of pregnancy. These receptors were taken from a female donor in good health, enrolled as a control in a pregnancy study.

The DNA of the CDR3 is TGTGCCAGTAGTATTAGGGGACAGGGAGGGGAGACCCAGTACTTC. Residues: CASSIRGQGGETQYF. The V call is TRBV19, the J call TRBJ2-5, with TRBD1 identical over 9 bases. The germline gives CDR1 LNHDA, CDR2 SQIVND (reference sequence). The trim removed 3 bases at V and 5 bases at J, leaving 7 bases unmatched. The CDR3 runs 15 residues.

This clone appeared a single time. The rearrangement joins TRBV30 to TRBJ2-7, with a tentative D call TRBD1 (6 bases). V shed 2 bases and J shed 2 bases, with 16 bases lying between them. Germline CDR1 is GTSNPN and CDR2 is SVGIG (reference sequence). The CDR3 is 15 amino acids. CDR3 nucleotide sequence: TGTGCCTGGAGTTTCGACAGGATTGACACCTACGAGCAGTACTTC. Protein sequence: CAWSFDRIDTYEQYF. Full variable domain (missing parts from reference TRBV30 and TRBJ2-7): SQTIHQWPATLVQPVGSPLSLECTVEGTSNPNLYWYRQAAGRGLQLLFYSVGIGQISSEVPQNLSASRPQDRQFILSSKKLLLSDSGFYLCAWSFDRIDTYEQYFGPGTRLTVT.

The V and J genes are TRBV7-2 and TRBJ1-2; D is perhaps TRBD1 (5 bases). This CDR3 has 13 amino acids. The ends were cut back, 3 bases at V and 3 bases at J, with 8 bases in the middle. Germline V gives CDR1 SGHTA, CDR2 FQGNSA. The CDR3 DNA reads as TGTGCCAGCAGCTTGGGGGGTGACTATGGCTACACCTTC. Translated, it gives CASSLGGDYGYTF.

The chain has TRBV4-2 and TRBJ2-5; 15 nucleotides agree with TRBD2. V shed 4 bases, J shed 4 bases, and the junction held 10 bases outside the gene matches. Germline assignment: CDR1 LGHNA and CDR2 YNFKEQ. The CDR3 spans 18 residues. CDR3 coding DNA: TGTGCCAGCAGCCCGAGGGGACTAGCGGGGGGTGTCCGAGAGACCCAGTACTTC. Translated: CASSPRGLAGGVRETQYF.

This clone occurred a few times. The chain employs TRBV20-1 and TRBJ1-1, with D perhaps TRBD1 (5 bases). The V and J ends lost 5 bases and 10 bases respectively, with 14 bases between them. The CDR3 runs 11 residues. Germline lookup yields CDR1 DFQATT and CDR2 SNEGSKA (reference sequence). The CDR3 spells CSAFIPGGAFF. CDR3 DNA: TGCAGTGCTTTTATCCCGGGGGGAGCTTTCTTT.

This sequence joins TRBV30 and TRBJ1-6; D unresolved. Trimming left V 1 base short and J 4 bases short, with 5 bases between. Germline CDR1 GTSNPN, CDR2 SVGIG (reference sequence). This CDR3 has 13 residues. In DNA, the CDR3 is TGTGCCTGGAGTGGAGTTTATAATTCACCCCTCCACTTT. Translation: CAWSGVYNSPLHF.

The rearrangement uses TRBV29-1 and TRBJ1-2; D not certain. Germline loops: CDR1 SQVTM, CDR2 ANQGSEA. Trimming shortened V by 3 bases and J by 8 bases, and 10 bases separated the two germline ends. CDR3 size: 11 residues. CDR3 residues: CSVEVGEGYTF. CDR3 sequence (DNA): TGCAGCGTTGAGGTTGGAGAGGGCTACACCTTC.

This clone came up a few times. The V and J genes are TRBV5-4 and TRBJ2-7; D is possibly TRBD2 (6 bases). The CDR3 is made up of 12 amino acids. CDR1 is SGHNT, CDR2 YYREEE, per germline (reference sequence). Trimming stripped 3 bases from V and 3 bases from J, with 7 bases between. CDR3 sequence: CASSWGGYEQYF. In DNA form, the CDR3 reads TGTGCCAGCAGCTGGGGAGGCTACGAGCAGTACTTC.

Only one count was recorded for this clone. CDR3 sequence: CASSRFEGMNTEAFF. The DNA for the CDR3 is TGCGCCAGCAGCAGGTTTGAGGGCATGAACACTGAAGCTTTCTTT. The chain carries TRBV5-1 and TRBJ1-1; D remains ambiguous. The CDR3 has 15 residues. Per the germline V gene, CDR1 is SGHRS and CDR2 is YFSETQ. Trimming removed 4 bases from V and 0 bases from J, with 13 bases in between.

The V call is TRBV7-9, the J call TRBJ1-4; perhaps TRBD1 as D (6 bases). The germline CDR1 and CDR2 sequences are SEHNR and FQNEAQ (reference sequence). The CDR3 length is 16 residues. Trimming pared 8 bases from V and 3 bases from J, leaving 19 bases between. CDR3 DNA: TGTGCCAGCGGTCAAAATACAGGGCGGGCTAATGAAAAACTGTTTTTT. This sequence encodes CASGQNTGRANEKLFF.

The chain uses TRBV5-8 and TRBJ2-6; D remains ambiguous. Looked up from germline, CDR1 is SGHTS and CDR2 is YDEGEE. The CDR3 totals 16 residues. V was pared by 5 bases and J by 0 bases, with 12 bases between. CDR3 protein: CASSSRVLSGANVLTF. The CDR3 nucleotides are TGTGCCAGCAGTAGCCGGGTCCTCTCTGGGGCCAACGTCCTGACTTTC.

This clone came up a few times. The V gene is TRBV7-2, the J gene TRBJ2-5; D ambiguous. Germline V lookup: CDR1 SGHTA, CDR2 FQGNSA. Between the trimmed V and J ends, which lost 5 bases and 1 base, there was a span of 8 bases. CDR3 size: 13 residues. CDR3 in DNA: TGTGCCAGCAGCCCCCGGGTCCAAGAGACCCAGTACTTC. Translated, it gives CASSPRVQETQYF.

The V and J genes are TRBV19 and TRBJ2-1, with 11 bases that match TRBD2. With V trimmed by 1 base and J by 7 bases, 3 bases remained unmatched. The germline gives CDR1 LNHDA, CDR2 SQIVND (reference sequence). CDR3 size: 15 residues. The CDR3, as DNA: TGTGCCAGTAGTATAGGACTAGCGGGGAAGAATGAGCAGTTCTTC. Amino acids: CASSIGLAGKNEQFF.

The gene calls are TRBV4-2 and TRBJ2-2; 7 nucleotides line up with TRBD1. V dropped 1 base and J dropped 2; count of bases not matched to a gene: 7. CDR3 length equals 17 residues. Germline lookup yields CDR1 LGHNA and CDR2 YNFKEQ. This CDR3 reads CASSQGANRGNTGELFF. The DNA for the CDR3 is TGTGCCAGCAGCCAAGGCGCCAACAGGGGAAACACCGGGGAGCTGTTTTTT.

In DNA form, the CDR3 reads TGTGCCAGCAGCGTAAATCCTACAGGGATTAATGAAAAACTGTTTTTT. Its protein is CASSVNPTGINEKLFF. V and J are TRBV9 and TRBJ1-4, with a possible D match to TRBD1 (6 bases). Per the germline V gene, CDR1 is SGDLS and CDR2 is YYNGEE. Trimming cost V 1 base and J 4 bases, with 14 bases left between them. CDR3 length: 16 residues.

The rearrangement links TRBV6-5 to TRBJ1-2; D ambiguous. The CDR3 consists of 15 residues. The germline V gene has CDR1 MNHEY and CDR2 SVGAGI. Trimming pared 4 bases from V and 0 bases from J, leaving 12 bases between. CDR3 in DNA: TGTGCCAGCAGTTTCTCCGCGGCAGCTAACTATGGCTACACCTTC. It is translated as CASSFSAAANYGYTF.

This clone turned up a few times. The CDR3, as DNA: TGTGCCAGCAGCACCAACAGGACAGCATGCAATCAGCCCCAGCATTTT. Protein product: CASSTNRTACNQPQHF. The chain links TRBV12-1 to TRBJ1-5; TRBD1, the table's D call, lacks a check against the DNA. TRBV12-1 is listed as a pseudogene. This CDR3 contains 16 residues.

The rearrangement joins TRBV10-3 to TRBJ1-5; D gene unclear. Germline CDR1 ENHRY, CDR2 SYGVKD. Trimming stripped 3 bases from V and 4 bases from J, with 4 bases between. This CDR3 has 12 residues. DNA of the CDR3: TGTGCCATCAGTGACTCGAATCAGCCCCAGCATTTT. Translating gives CAISDSNQPQHF.

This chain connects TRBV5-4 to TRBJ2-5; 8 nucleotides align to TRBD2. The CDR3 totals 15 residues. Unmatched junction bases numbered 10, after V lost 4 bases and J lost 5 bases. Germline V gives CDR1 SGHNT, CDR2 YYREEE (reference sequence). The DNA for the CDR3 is TGTGCCAGCAGCCGACCGGGACTAGGGGGGGAGACCCAGTACTTC. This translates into CASSRPGLGGETQYF.

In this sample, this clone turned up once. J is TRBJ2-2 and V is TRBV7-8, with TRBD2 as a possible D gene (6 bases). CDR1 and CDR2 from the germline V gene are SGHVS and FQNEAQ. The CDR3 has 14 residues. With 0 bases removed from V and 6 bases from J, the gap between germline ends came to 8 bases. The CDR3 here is CASSLAGGPGELFF. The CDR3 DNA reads TGTGCCAGCAGCTTAGCGGGGGGTCCCGGGGAGCTGTTTTTT.

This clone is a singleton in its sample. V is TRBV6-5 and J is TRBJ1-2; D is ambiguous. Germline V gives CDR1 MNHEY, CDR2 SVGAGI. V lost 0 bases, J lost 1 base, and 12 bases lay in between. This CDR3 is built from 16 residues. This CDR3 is CASSYSSQPINYGYTF. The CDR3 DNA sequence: TGTGCCAGCAGTTACTCGAGCCAACCAATTAACTATGGCTACACCTTC.

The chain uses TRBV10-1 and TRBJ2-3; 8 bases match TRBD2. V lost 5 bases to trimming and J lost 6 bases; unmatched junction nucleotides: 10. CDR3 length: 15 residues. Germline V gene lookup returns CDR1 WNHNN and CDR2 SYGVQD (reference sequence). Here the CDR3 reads CASSFERGSGDTQYF. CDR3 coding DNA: TGCGCCAGCAGTTTCGAGCGGGGGTCTGGTGATACGCAGTATTTT.

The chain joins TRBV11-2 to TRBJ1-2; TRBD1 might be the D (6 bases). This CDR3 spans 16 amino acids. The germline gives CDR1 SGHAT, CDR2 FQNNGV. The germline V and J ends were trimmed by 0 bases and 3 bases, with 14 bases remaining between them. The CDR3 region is CASSLDPAGADYGYTF. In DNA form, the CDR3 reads TGTGCCAGCAGCTTAGATCCCGCGGGGGCGGACTATGGCTACACCTTC.

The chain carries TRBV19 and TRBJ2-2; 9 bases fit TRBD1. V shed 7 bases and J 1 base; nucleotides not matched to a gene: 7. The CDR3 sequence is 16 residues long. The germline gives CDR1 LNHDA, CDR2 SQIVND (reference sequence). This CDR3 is CASTDPGQGNTGELFF. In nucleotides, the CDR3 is TGTGCCAGTACCGACCCGGGACAGGGGAACACCGGGGAGCTGTTTTTT.

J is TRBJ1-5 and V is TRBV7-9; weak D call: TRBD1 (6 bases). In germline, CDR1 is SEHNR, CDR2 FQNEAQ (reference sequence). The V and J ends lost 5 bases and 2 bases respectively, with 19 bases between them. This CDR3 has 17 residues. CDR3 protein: CASSPGDLGAGNQPQHF. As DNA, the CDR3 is TGTGCCAGCAGCCCCGGGGACCTGGGGGCCGGCAATCAGCCCCAGCATTTT.

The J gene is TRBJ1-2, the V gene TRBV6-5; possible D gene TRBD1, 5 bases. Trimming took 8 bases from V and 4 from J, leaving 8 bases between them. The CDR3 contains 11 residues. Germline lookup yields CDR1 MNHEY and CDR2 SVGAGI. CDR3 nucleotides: TGTGCCAGCCAGGGCGGCTATGGCTACACCTTC. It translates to CASQGGYGYTF.

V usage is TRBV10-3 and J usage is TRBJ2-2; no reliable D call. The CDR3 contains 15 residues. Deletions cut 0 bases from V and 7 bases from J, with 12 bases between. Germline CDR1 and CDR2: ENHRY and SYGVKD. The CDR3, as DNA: TGTGCCATCAGTGAGTCGTTACAGAATGGCGGGGAGCTGTTTTTT. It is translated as CAISESLQNGGELFF.

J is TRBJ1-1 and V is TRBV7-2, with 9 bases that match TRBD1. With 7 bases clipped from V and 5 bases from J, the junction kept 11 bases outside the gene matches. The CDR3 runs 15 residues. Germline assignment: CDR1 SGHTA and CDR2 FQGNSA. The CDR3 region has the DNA TGTGCCAGCACGGGAGGGGGGACAGGGCTTACTGAAGCTTTCTTT. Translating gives CASTGGGTGLTEAFF.